The subject of this entry is one TCR beta chain. Its antigen is unknown. The data derive from a study of shared clonotypes between healthy human individuals. Study summary: Three plates each covered CD4 naive and memory; CD8 naive two, CD8 memory one.

Sequenced by immunoSEQ multiplex PCR; TCRdb stores in-frame clones only, minus some. The profile covers approximately 600,000 clones, with approximately 95% appearing a single time and around 0.11% taken by the ten largest. CD45RO-negative CD8 cells positively selected for CCR7 made up the naive population, which excluded terminally differentiated effector memory CD45RA+ cells. Notes on the study in general: Non-shared clonotypes had lower generation probabilities than clonotypes shared by all four sorted-subset donors.

The source material was naive CD8+ T cells sorted from blood. The TCR comes from a woman aged 25 to 39 in good health.

The CDR3 is CASSQDQGAISYTF. DNA for the CDR3: TGTGCCAGCAGCCAAGATCAGGGGGCGATAAGCTACACCTTC. The chain has TRBV4-2 and TRBJ1-2; 8 bases match TRBD1. J was trimmed by 9 bases and V by 0 bases; bases with no gene match: 6. Germline V gene sequence: CDR1 LGHNA, CDR2 YNFKEQ. The CDR3 is 14 amino acids.